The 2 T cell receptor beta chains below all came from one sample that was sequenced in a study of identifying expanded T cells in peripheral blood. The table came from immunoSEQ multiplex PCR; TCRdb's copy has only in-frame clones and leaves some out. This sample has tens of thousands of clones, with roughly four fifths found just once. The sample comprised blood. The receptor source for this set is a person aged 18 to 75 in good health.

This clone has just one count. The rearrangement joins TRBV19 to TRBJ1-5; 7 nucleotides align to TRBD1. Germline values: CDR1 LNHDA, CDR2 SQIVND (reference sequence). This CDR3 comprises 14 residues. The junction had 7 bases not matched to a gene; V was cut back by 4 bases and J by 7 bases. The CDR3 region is CASSRAGGGQPQHF. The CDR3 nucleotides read TGTGCCAGTAGTAGGGCAGGGGGAGGACAGCCCCAGCATTTT. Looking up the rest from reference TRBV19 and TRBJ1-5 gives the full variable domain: DGGITQSPKYLFRKEGQNVTLSCEQNLNHDAMYWYRQDPGQGLRLIYYSQIVNDFQKGDIAEGYSVSREKKESFPLTVTSAQKNPTAFYLCASSRAGGGQPQHFGDGTRLSIL.

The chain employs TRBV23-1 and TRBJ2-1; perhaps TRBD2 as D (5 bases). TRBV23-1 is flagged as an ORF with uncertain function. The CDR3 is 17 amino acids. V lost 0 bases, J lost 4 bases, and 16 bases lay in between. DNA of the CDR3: TGCGCCAGCAGTCAATCCCAGCATCCGTCGGGGTACAATGAGCAGTTCTTC. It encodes CASSQSQHPSGYNEQFF.